This T cell receptor beta chain was sequenced during a study of blood T cell repertoires in COVID-19. V was pared by 0 bases and J by 9 bases, with 12 bases between. The CDR3 length is 14 residues. Germline CDR1 and CDR2: MGHRA and YSYEKL. This clone occurred a few times. Per the original data handling: The authors estimated nucleated cell counts from reference gene primer amplification. The table came from immunoSEQ multiplex PCR; TCRdb's copy has only in-frame clones and leaves some out. V and J calls and clone size are given by that table; D and trimming were obtained from the DNA. The sample carries some 170,000 clones, approximately 83% recorded once.

Sequencing was done on a sample of peripheral blood. The receptor's source is a woman aged 40 to 50 with COVID-19, enrolled during active disease. The chain carries TRBV4-1 and TRBJ2-1; a possible D gene is TRBD2 (5 bases). CDR3: CASSQDPVRGEQFF. The CDR3, as DNA: TGCGCCAGCAGCCAAGATCCAGTCCGGGGTGAGCAGTTCTTC.